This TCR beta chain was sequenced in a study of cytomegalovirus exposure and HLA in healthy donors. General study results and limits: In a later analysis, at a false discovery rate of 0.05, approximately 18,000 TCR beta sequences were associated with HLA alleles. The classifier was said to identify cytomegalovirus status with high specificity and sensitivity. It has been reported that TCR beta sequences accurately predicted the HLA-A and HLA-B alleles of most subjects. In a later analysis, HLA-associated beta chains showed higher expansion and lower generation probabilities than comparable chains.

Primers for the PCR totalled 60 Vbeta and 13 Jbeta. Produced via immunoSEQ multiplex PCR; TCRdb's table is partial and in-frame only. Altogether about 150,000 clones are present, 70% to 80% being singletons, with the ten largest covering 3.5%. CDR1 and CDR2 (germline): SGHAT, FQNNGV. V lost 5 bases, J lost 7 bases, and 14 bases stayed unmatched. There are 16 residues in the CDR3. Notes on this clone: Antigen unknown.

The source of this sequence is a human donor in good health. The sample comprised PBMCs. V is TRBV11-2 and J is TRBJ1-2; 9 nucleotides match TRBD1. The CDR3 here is CASSPVKGQGPRGYTF. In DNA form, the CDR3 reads TGTGCCAGCAGCCCCGTGAAGGGACAGGGCCCCCGTGGCTACACCTTC. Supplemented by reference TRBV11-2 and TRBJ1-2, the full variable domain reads EAGVAQSPRYKIIEKRQSVAFWCNPISGHATLYWYQQILGQGPKLLIQFQNNGVVDDSQLPKDRFSAERLKGVDSTLKIQPAKLEDSAVYLCASSPVKGQGPRGYTFGSGTRLTVV.